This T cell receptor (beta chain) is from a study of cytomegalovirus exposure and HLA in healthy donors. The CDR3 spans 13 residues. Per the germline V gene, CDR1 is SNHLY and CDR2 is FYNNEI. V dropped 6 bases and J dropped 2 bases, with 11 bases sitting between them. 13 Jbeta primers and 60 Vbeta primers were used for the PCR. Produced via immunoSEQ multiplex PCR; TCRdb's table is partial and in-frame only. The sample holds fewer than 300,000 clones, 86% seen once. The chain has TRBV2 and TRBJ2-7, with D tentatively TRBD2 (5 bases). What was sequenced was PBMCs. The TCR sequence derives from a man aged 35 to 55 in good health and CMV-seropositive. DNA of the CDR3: TGTGCCAGCAGCCCGGGAACAGCCTACGAGCAGTACTTC. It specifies CASSPGTAYEQYF.